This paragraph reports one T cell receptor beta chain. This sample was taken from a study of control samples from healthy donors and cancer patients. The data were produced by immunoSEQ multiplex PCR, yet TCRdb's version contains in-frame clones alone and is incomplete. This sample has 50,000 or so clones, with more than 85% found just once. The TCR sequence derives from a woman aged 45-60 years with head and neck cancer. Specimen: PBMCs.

CDR3 residues: CASSPRGVNTEAFF. In nucleotides, the CDR3 is TGTGCCAGCAGTCCCCGTGGGGTGAACACTGAAGCTTTCTTT. V and J are TRBV6-5 and TRBJ1-1; D gene uncertain. Germline V gene data show CDR1 as MNHEY and CDR2 as SVGAGI. The CDR3 has 14 amino acids. Trimming stripped 5 bases from V and 0 bases from J, with 10 bases between.